The T cell receptor beta chain described here comes from a study of cytomegalovirus exposure and HLA in healthy donors. In the study overall: When 398 donors were genotyped, roughly 82% of them were found to fall in the Caucasian-associated ancestry cluster. Findings and caveats of the study: Likely technical artifact: a cluster of highly shared sequence variants. In a later analysis, HLA-associated TCR beta chains were more clonally expanded than equally common others. Several of the most significant clusters appeared, in a later analysis, to be linked to common viral pathogens.

This CDR3 contains 13 residues. Trimming took off 2 bases at V and 2 bases at J, with 6 bases between the two ends. Germline V gives CDR1 WSHSY, CDR2 SAAADI. PCR amplification relied on 60 Vbeta primers (plus 13 Jbeta primers). Generated by immunoSEQ multiplex PCR, the TCRdb table keeps only in-frame clones and is missing some. The repertoire has 110,000 to 150,000 clones, 75% to 90% of them found once; the top ten carry roughly 4.8%. Regarding this clone: Its cognate antigen is unknown.

The sequencing input was PBMCs. This sequence originates from a man in his forties or fifties in good health and CMV-seronegative. The chain employs TRBV10-2 and TRBJ1-1; D not certain. CDR3 in amino acids: CASSEQYNTEAFF. CDR3 in DNA: TGCGCCAGCAGTGAGCAGTATAACACTGAAGCTTTCTTT.